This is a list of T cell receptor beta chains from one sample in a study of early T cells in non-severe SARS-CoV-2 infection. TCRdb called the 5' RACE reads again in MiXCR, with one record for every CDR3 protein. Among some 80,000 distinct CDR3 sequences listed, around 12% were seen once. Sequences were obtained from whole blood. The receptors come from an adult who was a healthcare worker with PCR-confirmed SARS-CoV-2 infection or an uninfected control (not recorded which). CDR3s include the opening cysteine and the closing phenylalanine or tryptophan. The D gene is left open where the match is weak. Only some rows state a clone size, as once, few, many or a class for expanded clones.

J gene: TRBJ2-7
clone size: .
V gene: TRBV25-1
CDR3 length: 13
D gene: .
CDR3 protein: CASSSAGTYEQYF
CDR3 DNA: TGTGCCAGCAGTTCGGCAGGGACCTACGAGCAGTACTTC

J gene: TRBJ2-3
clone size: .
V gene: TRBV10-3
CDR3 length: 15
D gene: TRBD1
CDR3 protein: CAISNQGANSDTQYF
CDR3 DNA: TGTGCCATCAGTAACCAGGGGGCTAATTCAGATACGCAGTATTTT

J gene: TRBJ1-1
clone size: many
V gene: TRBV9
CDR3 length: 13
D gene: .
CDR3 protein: CASSVRENTEAFF
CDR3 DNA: TGTGCCAGCAGCGTGCGGGAGAACACTGAAGCTTTCTTT

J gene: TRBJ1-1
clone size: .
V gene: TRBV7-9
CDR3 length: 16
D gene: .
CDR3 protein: CASSSYHRVLNTEAFF
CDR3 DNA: TGTGCCAGCAGCTCTTATCACAGGGTACTGAACACTGAAGCTTTCTTT

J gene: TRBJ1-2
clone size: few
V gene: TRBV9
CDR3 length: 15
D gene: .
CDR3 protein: CASSVGGQSFYGYTF
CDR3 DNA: TGTGCCAGCAGCGTAGGCGGACAGTCATTCTATGGCTACACCTTC

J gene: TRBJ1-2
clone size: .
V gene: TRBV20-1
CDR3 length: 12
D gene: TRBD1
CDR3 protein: CSASGGAGGYTF
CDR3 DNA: TGCAGTGCCTCAGGGGGGGCTGGTGGCTACACCTTC

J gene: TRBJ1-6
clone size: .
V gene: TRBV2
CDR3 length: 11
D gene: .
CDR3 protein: CASTPGMVLHF
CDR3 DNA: TGTGCCAGCACCCCTGGGATGGTCCTCCACTTT

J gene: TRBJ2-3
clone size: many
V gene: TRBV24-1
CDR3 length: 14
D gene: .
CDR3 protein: CATSVAGSTDTQYF
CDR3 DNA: TGTGCCACCAGTGTCGCCGGGAGCACAGATACGCAGTATTTT

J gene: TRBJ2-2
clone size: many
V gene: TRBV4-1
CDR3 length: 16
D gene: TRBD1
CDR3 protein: CASSQYKGQGTGELFF
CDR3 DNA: TGCGCCAGCAGCCAATATAAGGGACAGGGCACCGGGGAGCTGTTTTTT

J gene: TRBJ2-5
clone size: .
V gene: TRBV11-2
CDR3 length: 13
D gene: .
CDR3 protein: CASSYLHWETQYF
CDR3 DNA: TGTGCCAGCAGCTACCTTCATTGGGAGACCCAGTACTTC

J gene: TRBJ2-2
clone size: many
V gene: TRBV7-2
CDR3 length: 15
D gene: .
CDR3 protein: CASSPRQEMVGELFF
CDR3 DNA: TGTGCCAGCAGCCCGAGACAGGAGATGGTCGGGGAGCTGTTTTTT

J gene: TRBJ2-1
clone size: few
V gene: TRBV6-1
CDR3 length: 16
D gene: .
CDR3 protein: CASSEQGGVSYNEQFF
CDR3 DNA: TGTGCCAGCAGTGAACAGGGGGGTGTATCCTACAATGAGCAGTTCTTC

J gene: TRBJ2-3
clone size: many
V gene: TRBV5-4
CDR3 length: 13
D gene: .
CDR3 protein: CASSLSGTDTQYF
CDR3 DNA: TGTGCCAGCAGCTTGTCCGGCACAGATACGCAGTATTTT

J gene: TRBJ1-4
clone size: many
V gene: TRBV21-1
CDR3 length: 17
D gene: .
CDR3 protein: CASSKKGLITTNEKLFF
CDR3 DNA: TGTGCCAGCAGCAAGAAGGGGCTCATAACGACTAATGAAAAACTGTTTTTT

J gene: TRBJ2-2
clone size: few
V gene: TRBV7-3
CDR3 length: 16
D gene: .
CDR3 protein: CASTPNGGTNTGELFF
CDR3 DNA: TGTGCCAGCACCCCTAATGGAGGGACGAACACCGGGGAGCTGTTTTTT

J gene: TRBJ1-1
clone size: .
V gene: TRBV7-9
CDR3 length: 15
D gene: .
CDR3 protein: CASSPLGILNTEAFF
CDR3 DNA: TGTGCCAGCAGCCCACTTGGGATATTAAACACTGAAGCTTTCTTT

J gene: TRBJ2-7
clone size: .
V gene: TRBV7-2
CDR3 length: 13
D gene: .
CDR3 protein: CASSPEFQGEQYF
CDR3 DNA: TGTGCCAGCAGCCCCGAGTTCCAGGGCGAGCAGTACTTC

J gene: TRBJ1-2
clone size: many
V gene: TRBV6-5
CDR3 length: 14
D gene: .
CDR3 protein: CASTPSGGGAGYTF
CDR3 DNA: TGTGCCAGCACCCCCTCCGGCGGGGGGGCTGGCTACACCTTC

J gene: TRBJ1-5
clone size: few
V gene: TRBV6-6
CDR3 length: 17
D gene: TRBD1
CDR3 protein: CASITGARGYSNQPQHF
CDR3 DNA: TGTGCCAGCATTACAGGGGCAAGGGGGTATAGCAATCAGCCCCAGCATTTT

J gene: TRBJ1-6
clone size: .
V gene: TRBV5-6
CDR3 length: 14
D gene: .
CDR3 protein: CASSLGGANSPLHF
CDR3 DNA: TGTGCCAGCAGCTTGGGGGGAGCAAATTCACCCCTCCACTTT

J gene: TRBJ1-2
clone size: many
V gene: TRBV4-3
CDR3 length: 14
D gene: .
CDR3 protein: CASSQDRTNYGYTF
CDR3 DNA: TGCGCCAGCAGCCAAGATAGGACTAACTATGGCTACACCTTC

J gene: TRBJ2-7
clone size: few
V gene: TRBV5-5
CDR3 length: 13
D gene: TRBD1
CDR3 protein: CASSLRDRVEQYF
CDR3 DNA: TGTGCCAGCAGCTTGAGGGACAGAGTCGAGCAGTACTTC

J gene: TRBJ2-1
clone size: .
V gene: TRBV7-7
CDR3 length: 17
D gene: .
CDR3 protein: CASSPAARRTGRDEQFF
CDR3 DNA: TGTGCTAGCAGCCCGGCCGCACGCCGAACAGGGAGGGATGAGCAGTTCTTC

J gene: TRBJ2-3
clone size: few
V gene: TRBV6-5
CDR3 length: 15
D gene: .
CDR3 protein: CASSSDSGSTDTQYF
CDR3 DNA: TGTGCCAGCAGTTCTGATAGCGGAAGCACAGATACGCAGTATTTT

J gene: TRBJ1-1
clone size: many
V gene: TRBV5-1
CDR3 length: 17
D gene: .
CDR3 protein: CASSLVFQGRLDTEAFF
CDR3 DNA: TGCGCCAGCAGCTTGGTCTTCCAGGGAAGATTGGACACTGAAGCTTTCTTT

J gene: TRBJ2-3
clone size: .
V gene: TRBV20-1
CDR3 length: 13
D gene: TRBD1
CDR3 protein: CSFDRASTDTQYF
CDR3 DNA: TGCAGTTTCGACAGGGCTAGCACAGATACGCAGTATTTT

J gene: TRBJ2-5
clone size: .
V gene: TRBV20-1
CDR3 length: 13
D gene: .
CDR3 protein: CSANGGGRETQYF
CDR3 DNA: TGCAGTGCAAACGGAGGGGGGAGAGAGACCCAGTACTTC

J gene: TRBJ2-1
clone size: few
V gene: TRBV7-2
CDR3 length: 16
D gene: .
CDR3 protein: CASSPRMSSSYNEQFF
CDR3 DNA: TGTGCCAGCAGCCCCCGAATGAGCAGCTCCTACAATGAGCAGTTCTTC

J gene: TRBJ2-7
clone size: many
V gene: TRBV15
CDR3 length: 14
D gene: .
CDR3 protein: CATSRDRAGNEQYF
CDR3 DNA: TGTGCCACCAGCAGAGATCGGGCAGGGAACGAGCAGTACTTC

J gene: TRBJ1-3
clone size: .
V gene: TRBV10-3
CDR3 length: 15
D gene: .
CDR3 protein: CAMSGAGSGGNTIYF
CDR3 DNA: TGTGCCATGAGCGGTGCAGGGTCTGGCGGAAACACCATATATTTT

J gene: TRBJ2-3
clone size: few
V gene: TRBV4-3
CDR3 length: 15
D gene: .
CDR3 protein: CASSQDGSEADTQYF
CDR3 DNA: TGCGCCAGCAGCCAAGACGGTTCAGAGGCAGATACGCAGTATTTT

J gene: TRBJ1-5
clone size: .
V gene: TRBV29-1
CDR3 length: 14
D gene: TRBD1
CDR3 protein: CSVAQGMSNQPQHF
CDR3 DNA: TGCAGCGTGGCACAGGGGATGAGCAATCAGCCCCAGCATTTT

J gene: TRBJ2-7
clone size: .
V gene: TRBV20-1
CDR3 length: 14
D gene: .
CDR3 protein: CSARVQGRDFEQYF
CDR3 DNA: TGCAGTGCTAGAGTGCAGGGGCGGGATTTCGAGCAGTACTTC

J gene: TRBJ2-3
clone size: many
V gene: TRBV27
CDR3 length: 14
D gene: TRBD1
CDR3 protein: CASSWGQGTDTQYF
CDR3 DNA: TGTGCCAGCAGTTGGGGACAGGGGACAGATACGCAGTATTTT

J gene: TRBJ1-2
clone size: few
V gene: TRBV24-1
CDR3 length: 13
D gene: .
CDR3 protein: CATTSGTGGGYTF
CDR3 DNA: TGTGCCACCACCTCCGGGACTGGCGGGGGCTACACCTTC

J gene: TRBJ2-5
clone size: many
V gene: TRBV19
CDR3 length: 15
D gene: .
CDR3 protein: CASSMGRGWQETQYF
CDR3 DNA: TGTGCCAGTAGTATGGGGCGGGGATGGCAAGAGACCCAGTACTTC

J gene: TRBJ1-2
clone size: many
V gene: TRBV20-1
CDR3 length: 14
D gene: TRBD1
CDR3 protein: CSASQLTGNYGYTF
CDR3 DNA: TGCAGTGCTAGTCAGTTGACAGGGAACTATGGCTACACCTTC

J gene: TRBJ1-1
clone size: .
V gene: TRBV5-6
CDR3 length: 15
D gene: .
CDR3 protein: CASSNRGTGNTEAFF
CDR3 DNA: TGTGCCAGCAGCAATAGAGGGACGGGGAACACTGAAGCTTTCTTT

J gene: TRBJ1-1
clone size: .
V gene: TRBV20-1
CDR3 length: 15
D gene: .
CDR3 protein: CSARDLTAGNTEAFF
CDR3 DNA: TGCAGTGCTAGAGATCTCACGGCAGGGAACACTGAAGCTTTCTTT

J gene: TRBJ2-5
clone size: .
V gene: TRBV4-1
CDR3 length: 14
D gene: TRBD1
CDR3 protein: CASSQGDSQETQYF
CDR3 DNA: TGCGCCAGCAGCCAGGGGGACAGCCAAGAGACCCAGTACTTC

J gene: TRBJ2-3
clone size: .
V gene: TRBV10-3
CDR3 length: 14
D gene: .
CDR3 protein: CAISRDLVTDTQYF
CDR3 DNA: TGTGCCATCAGTAGGGACCTAGTCACAGATACGCAGTATTTT

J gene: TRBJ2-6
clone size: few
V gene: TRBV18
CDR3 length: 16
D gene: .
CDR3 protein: CASSKQQGSGANVLTF
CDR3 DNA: TGTGCCAGCTCAAAGCAACAGGGATCGGGGGCCAACGTCCTGACTTTC

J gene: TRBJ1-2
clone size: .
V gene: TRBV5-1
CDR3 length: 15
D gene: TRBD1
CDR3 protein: CASSLDPGGNYGYTF
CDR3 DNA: TGCGCCAGCAGCTTGGACCCAGGGGGGAACTATGGCTACACCTTC

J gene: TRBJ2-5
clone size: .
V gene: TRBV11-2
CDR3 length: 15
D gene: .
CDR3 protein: CASSLEWQIQETQYF
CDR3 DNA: TGTGCCAGCAGCTTAGAGTGGCAGATCCAAGAGACCCAGTACTTC

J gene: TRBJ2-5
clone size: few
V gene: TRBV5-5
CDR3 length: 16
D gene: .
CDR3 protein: CASSRAKVGGGETQYF
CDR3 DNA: TGTGCCAGCAGCCGTGCGAAGGTGGGAGGTGGAGAGACCCAGTACTTC

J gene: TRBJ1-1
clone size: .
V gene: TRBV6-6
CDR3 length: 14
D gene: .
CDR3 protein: CASSYWTGNTEAFF
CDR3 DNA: TGTGCCAGCAGTTATTGGACGGGGAACACTGAAGCTTTCTTT

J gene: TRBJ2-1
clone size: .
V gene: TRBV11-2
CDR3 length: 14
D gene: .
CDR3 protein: CASSLGVRDNEQFF
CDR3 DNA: TGTGCCAGCAGCTTAGGGGTCAGGGACAATGAGCAGTTCTTC

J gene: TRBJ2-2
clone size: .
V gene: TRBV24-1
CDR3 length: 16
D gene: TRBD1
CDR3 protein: CATSDTGQGNTGELFF
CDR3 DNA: TGTGCCACCAGTGATACGGGACAGGGTAACACCGGGGAGCTGTTTTTT

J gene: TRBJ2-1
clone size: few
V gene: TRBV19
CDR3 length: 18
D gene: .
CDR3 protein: CASSMGDYGQSSYNEQFF
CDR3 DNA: TGTGCCAGTAGTATGGGGGATTACGGGCAGAGCTCCTACAATGAGCAGTTCTTC

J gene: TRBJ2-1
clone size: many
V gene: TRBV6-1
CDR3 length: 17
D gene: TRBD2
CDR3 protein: CASSDHGVAGGYNEQFF
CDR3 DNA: TGTGCCAGCAGTGATCACGGGGTTGCGGGAGGATACAATGAGCAGTTCTTC

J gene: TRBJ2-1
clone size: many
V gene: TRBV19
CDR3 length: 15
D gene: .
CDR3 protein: CASSIGREIYNEQFF
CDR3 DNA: TGTGCCAGTAGTATAGGCCGGGAGATCTACAATGAGCAGTTCTTC

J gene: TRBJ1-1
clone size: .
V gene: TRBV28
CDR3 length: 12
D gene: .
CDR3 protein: CASSPHGFEAFF
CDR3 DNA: TGTGCCAGCAGTCCCCACGGCTTTGAAGCTTTCTTT

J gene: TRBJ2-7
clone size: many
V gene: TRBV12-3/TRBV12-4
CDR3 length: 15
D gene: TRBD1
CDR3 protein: CASSRTGTGYYEQYF
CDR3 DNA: TGTGCCAGCAGCCGCACCGGGACAGGTTACTACGAGCAGTACTTC